These T cell receptor beta chains were read from a single sample in a study of T-cell reconstitution after alpha-beta-depleted transplantation in children. TCRdb re-called the PCR reads through MiXCR, storing one row per CDR3 protein. Of 250,000 to 400,000 distinct CDR3 sequences in the sample, around 20% were seen once. The sequencing used PBMCs, mostly from graft donor cells, collected 180 days after TCRalphabeta/CD19-depleted stem cell transplant. These receptors originate from a male patient younger than 18 who had a stem cell transplant for acute lymphoblastic leukemia, so the T cells may come from the graft donor. CDR3s include the opening cysteine and the closing phenylalanine or tryptophan. The D gene is left open where the match is weak. Clone size is shown for a subset of rows, as once, few, many or a class of expanded clone.

>few|TRBV12-3/TRBV12-4|TRBJ2-3|.
TGTGCCAGCAGTACCTACAGGGCCACAGATACGCAGTATTTT
CASSTYRATDTQYF
>few|TRBV15|TRBJ2-1|TRBD1
TGTGCCACCAGCGGCATACTGACAGGGGGCAATGAGCAGTTCTTC
CATSGILTGGNEQFF
>few|TRBV5-1|TRBJ2-1|.
TGCGCCAGCAGCTTGGAGAGCTCCTACAATGAGCAGTTCTTC
CASSLESSYNEQFF
>.|TRBV5-1|TRBJ2-5|.
TGCGCCAGCAGCTGGCCGGGCACCGAAGAGACCCAGTACTTC
CASSWPGTEETQYF
>many|TRBV11-1|TRBJ2-3|TRBD1
TGTGCCAGCAGCTCCTCACCGTACGGGACAGCATTCACAGATACGCAGTATTTT
CASSSSPYGTAFTDTQYF
>few|TRBV5-1|TRBJ2-7|.
TGCGCCAGCAGCCAAAGGCAGGGAAGCTCCTACGAGCAGTACTTC
CASSQRQGSSYEQYF
>.|TRBV7-9|TRBJ1-4|.
TGTGCCAGCAGCTTATGGTGGCGCGGGGAGTCTAATGAAAAACTGTTTTTT
CASSLWWRGESNEKLFF
>.|TRBV18|TRBJ1-5|TRBD1
TGTGCCAGCTCCCGGGACAGGGGACAGCCCCAGCATTTT
CASSRDRGQPQHF
>.|TRBV9|TRBJ2-1|.
TGTGCCAGCAGCGTAGAGGGATCCCAGGGAGAGCAGTTCTTC
CASSVEGSQGEQFF
>few|TRBV20-1|TRBJ2-7|TRBD2
TGCAGTGCCCCTCGACTAGCGGGAGCGTTTTCCTACGAGCAGTACTTC
CSAPRLAGAFSYEQYF
>.|TRBV12-3/TRBV12-4|TRBJ1-5|.
TGTACCAGCAGTTTATCGGTCTCGGACAGCCAGCATTTT
CTSSLSVSDSQHF
>.|TRBV6-2/TRBV6-3|TRBJ2-1|TRBD2
TGTGCCAGCAGTATATCCCTATTTAATGGGGAGGGCCGGCGCTTAGGTGAGCAGTTCTTC
CASSISLFNGEGRRLGEQFF
>many|TRBV12-3/TRBV12-4|TRBJ2-1|TRBD2
TGTGCCAGCAGTTCCCTTACGGGACTAGCGGGAGATGAGCAGTTCTTC
CASSSLTGLAGDEQFF
>many|TRBV5-1|TRBJ2-5|TRBD2
TGCGCCAGCAGCTTGCCGGGACTAGCGGGAAACCAAGAGACCCAGTACTTC
CASSLPGLAGNQETQYF
>.|TRBV4-1|TRBJ2-2|.
TGCGCCAGCAGCCCACTGGGAGTTTCCGGGGAGCTGTTTTTT
CASSPLGVSGELFF
>.|TRBV6-1|TRBJ1-5|.
TGTGCCAGCAGTCCGCGGGGTAGGGGTTATAGCAATCAGCCCCAGCATTTT
CASSPRGRGYSNQPQHF
>.|TRBV5-5|TRBJ2-5|.
TGTGCCAGCAGCTTGGGGGTTAATCTTCAAGAGACCCAGTACTTC
CASSLGVNLQETQYF
>.|TRBV4-1|TRBJ2-7|.
TGCGCCAGCAGCCATTGGGCAGGGAACGAGCAGTACTTC
CASSHWAGNEQYF
>.|TRBV14|TRBJ2-7|.
TGTGCCAGCAGCCTCCTCGATATAAACGAGCAGTACTTC
CASSLLDINEQYF
>.|TRBV4-2|TRBJ2-1|.
TGTGCCAGCAGCCAAGATCAGCGGTTAGGCTACAATGAGCAGTTCTTC
CASSQDQRLGYNEQFF
>.|TRBV3-1|TRBJ2-3|.
TGTGCCAGCAGCCAATTTGGGGGCACAGATACGCAGTATTTT
CASSQFGGTDTQYF
>medium-sized|TRBV12-3/TRBV12-4|TRBJ2-7|.
TGCGCCAGCAGCTTAGGCTACGAGCAGTACTTC
CASSLGYEQYF
>few|TRBV7-3|TRBJ2-5|.
TGTGCCAGCAGCTTGGGGTACGGGGACTCCGCGCAAGAGACCCAGTACTTC
CASSLGYGDSAQETQYF
>few|TRBV6-1|TRBJ2-1|TRBD2
TGTGCCAGCAGTGGACTAGCGGGTGAGCAGTTCTTC
CASSGLAGEQFF
>few|TRBV4-2|TRBJ2-7|.
TGTGCCAGCAGCCAAGATCCTGACTCCTTAGGCTACGAGCAGTACTTC
CASSQDPDSLGYEQYF
>few|TRBV2|TRBJ2-5|.
TGTGCCAGCAGTATGACGAAGACCCAGTACTTC
CASSMTKTQYF
>.|TRBV12-3/TRBV12-4|TRBJ2-3|TRBD1
TGTGCCAGCAGTTCGACAGGGTACACAGATACGCAGTATTTT
CASSSTGYTDTQYF
>.|TRBV6-5|TRBJ1-2|.
TGTGCCAGCAGTTACTCTCAGACTTTCTATGGCTACACCTTC
CASSYSQTFYGYTF
>.|TRBV11-2|TRBJ2-7|.
TGTGCCAGCAGCTTCTTTCGGGACCGCTCCTACGAGCAGTACTTC
CASSFFRDRSYEQYF
>few|TRBV6-4|TRBJ2-1|TRBD1
TGTGCCAGCAGTGATGCCGGGACAGGGACCTACAATGAGCAGTTCTTC
CASSDAGTGTYNEQFF
>few|TRBV10-1|TRBJ2-1|TRBD2
TGCGCCAGCAGTGAGTTAGGACTAGCGGGAGTGGATGAGCAGTTCTTC
CASSELGLAGVDEQFF
>few|TRBV12-3/TRBV12-4|TRBJ2-4|TRBD1
TGTGCCAGCAGTCCCCAGGGGGCGAGTCCTAAGGCCAAAAACATTCAGTACTTC
CASSPQGASPKAKNIQYF
>few|TRBV4-1|TRBJ2-1|.
TGCGCCAGCAGCCAAGGTCGGGGCGGCTACAATGAGCAGTTCTTC
CASSQGRGGYNEQFF
>.|TRBV27|TRBJ2-2|.
TGTGCCAGCAGTTTGAGCACCGGGGAGCTGTTTTTT
CASSLSTGELFF
>.|TRBV7-6|TRBJ2-7|TRBD1
TGTGCCAGCAGCCTCAGACAGGGTACCACCGAGCAGTACTTC
CASSLRQGTTEQYF
>.|TRBV5-4|TRBJ2-7|.
TGTGCCAACAGCTTGGGAAGCTTCTACGAGCAGTACTTC
CANSLGSFYEQYF
>few|TRBV20-1|TRBJ1-1|.
TGCAGTGCTAGAGATCCCCTCCTGCCCCGGAACACTGAAGCTTTCTTT
CSARDPLLPRNTEAFF
>.|TRBV20-1|TRBJ1-5|TRBD1
TGCAGTGCTAAGAGGACAGGTAGCAATCAGCCCCAGCATTTT
CSAKRTGSNQPQHF
>few|TRBV6-1|TRBJ2-3|TRBD2
TGTGCCAGGGTCACCACAAAACTAGCGGGAGCAACAGATACGCAGTATTTT
CARVTTKLAGATDTQYF
>.|TRBV6-5|TRBJ1-3|.
TGTGCCAGCAGTTACCAGGGATGGGGCGGAAACACCATATATTTT
CASSYQGWGGNTIYF
>few|TRBV10-3|TRBJ2-7|TRBD1
TGTGCCATCAGGCGACAGGGGCAAGGTTCCTACGAGCAGTACTTC
CAIRRQGQGSYEQYF
>.|TRBV4-1|TRBJ2-3|.
TGCGCCAGCAGCCAAGAGACGGGAGCGATTACCACAGATACGCAGTATTTT
CASSQETGAITTDTQYF
>few|TRBV7-3|TRBJ2-7|.
TGTGCCAGCAGCTTAATGGGGGCGGAGTACGAGCAGTACTTC
CASSLMGAEYEQYF
>.|TRBV29-1|TRBJ2-1|TRBD2
TGCAGCGTTGAAAAGCCTAGCGGAGTATACAATGAGCAGTTCTTC
CSVEKPSGVYNEQFF
>.|TRBV4-1|TRBJ1-3|.
TGCGCCAGCAGCCAAGATCGGGGCACCATATATTTT
CASSQDRGTIYF